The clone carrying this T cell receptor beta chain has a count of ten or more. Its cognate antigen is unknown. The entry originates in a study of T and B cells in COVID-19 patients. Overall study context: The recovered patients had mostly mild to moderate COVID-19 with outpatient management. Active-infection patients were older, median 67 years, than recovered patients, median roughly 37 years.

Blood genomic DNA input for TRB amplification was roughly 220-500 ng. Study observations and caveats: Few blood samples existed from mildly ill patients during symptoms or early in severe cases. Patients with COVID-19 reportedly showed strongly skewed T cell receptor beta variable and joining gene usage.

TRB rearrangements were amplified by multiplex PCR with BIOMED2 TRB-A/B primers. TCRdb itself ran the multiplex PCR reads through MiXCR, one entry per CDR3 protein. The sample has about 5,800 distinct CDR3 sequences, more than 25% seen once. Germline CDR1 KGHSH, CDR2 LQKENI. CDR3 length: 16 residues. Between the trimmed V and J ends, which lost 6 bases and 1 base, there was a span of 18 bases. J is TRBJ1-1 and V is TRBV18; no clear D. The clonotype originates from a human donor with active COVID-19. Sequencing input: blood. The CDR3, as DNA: TGTGCCAGCTCGGCCATTGGATTTCTTGGGAACACTGAAGCTTTCTTT. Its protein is CASSAIGFLGNTEAFF. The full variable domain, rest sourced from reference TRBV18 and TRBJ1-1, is NAGVMQNPRHLVRRRGQEARLRCSPMKGHSHVYWYRQLPEEGLKFMVYLQKENIIDESGMPKERFSAEFPKEGPSILRIQQVVRGDSAAYFCASSAIGFLGNTEAFFGQGTRLTVV.